One sample yielded the 22 T cell receptor beta chains listed below, sequenced in a study of blood T cell repertoires in COVID-19. Sequencing used immunoSEQ multiplex PCR; TCRdb keeps in-frame clones, though not all of them. The sample has about 490,000 clones, 75% to 90% seen once; the top ten hold approximately 3.2%. The sequenced material came from peripheral blood. The receptors originated from a human donor in a cohort sampled during active COVID-19.

This chain links TRBV5-1 with TRBJ1-2; TRBD1 matches at 9 bases. The germline CDR1 and CDR2 sequences are SGHRS and YFSETQ. The CDR3 length is 14 residues. V was pared by 4 bases and J by 8 bases, with 9 bases of the junction left unmatched. The CDR3 nucleotides read TGCGCCAGCAGCAAGATCACAGGGGGCAGGGGCTACACCTTC. It specifies CASSKITGGRGYTF.

J is TRBJ1-2 and V is TRBV10-3; D may be TRBD1 (6 bases). The CDR3 contains 15 residues. Germline CDR1 reads ENHRY; CDR2 reads SYGVKD. Deletions cut 4 bases from V and 7 bases from J, with 19 bases between. The CDR3 coding sequence is TGTGCCATCAGTGGTTCCGTGGCAGGGGTAACTGGCTACACCTTC. Residues: CAISGSVAGVTGYTF.

The gene calls are TRBV2 and TRBJ2-1; D is uncertain. Deletions cut 2 bases from V and 2 bases from J, with 13 bases between. Looked up from germline, CDR1 is SNHLY and CDR2 is FYNNEI. The CDR3 runs to 16 residues. The CDR3 DNA sequence: TGTGCCAGCAGTGAACGTGTGAGTTACCCCTACAATGAGCAGTTCTTC. Amino acid sequence: CASSERVSYPYNEQFF.

This clone has just a few counts. V usage is TRBV6-5 and J usage is TRBJ1-1; D gene uncertain. Germline values: CDR1 MNHEY, CDR2 SVGAGI. The V and J ends lost 6 bases and 1 base respectively, with 12 bases between them. This CDR3 has 14 amino acids. DNA for the CDR3: TGTGCCAGCAGAACCAGCGGGCCGAACACTGAAGCTTTCTTT. Its translation: CASRTSGPNTEAFF.

The chain carries TRBV15 and TRBJ1-4; D not resolved. The CDR3 consists of 12 residues. Germline CDR1 reads LNHNV; CDR2 reads YYDKDF (reference sequence). V was trimmed by 2 bases and J by 5 bases, leaving 3 bases between them. CDR3 protein: CATSRINEKLFF. DNA of the CDR3: TGTGCCACCAGCAGAATAAATGAAAAACTGTTTTTT.

The chain employs TRBV24-1 and TRBJ2-5, with a possible D match to TRBD1 (5 bases). The germline gives CDR1 KGHDR, CDR2 SFDVKD. V shed 7 bases and J shed 4 bases, with 6 bases lying between them. The CDR3 extends over 11 amino acids. The CDR3 sequence is CATSQGETQYF. The CDR3 nucleotides read TGTGCCACCAGCCAGGGAGAGACCCAGTACTTC.

The rearrangement uses TRBV28 and TRBJ2-5, with TRBD2 matching over 10 bases. Germline V lookup: CDR1 MDHEN, CDR2 SYDVKM. This CDR3 comprises 14 residues. Trimming at V came to 3 bases and at J to 4 bases, leaving 2 bases not matched to a gene. CDR3 in DNA: TGTGCCAGCAGTTTGCTAGCGGGAGCAGAGACCCAGTACTTC. Residues: CASSLLAGAETQYF.

The V call is TRBV4-3, the J call TRBJ2-5; 13 bases map to TRBD2. V dropped 1 base and J dropped 4; count of bases not matched to a gene: 3. Germline V gene data show CDR1 as LGHNA and CDR2 as YSLEER. The CDR3 runs 16 residues. CDR3 in DNA: TGCGCCAGCAGCCAAGGGACTAGCGGGAGTACAGAGACCCAGTACTTC. It encodes CASSQGTSGSTETQYF.

J is TRBJ2-5 and V is TRBV4-2, with TRBD2 as a possible D gene (5 bases). CDR1 is LGHNA and CDR2 is YNFKEQ in the germline V gene. Trimming left V 5 bases short and J 0 bases short, with 16 bases between. The CDR3 loop spans 16 amino acids. The CDR3 nucleotides read TGTGCCAGCAGCTTCCGACTACCCAACCACCAAGAGACCCAGTACTTC. Amino acids: CASSFRLPNHQETQYF.

The chain couples TRBV5-1 to TRBJ1-5; a possible D gene is TRBD1 (5 bases). Germline assignment: CDR1 SGHRS and CDR2 YFSETQ. Trimming pared 3 bases from V and 5 bases from J, leaving 9 bases between. The CDR3 consists of 13 residues. CDR3 protein: CASSYGGDQPQHF. Here the CDR3 DNA reads TGCGCCAGCAGCTATGGGGGGGATCAGCCCCAGCATTTT.

The genes are TRBV19 and TRBJ1-1; 7 bases match TRBD1. This CDR3 is built from 14 residues. J lost 4 bases, V lost 7 bases, and 9 bases had no gene match. The germline gives CDR1 LNHDA, CDR2 SQIVND (reference sequence). CDR3 region: CASTFQAGGTEAFF. The CDR3 nucleotides are TGTGCCAGTACCTTCCAGGCAGGGGGCACTGAAGCTTTCTTT. The whole variable domain, remainder taken from reference TRBV19 and TRBJ1-1, is DGGITQSPKYLFRKEGQNVTLSCEQNLNHDAMYWYRQDPGQGLRLIYYSQIVNDFQKGDIAEGYSVSREKKESFPLTVTSAQKNPTAFYLCASTFQAGGTEAFFGQGTRLTVV.

The chain couples TRBV7-3 to TRBJ1-1, with a tentative D call TRBD1 (5 bases). This CDR3 spans 16 amino acids. V was clipped by 1 base and J by 5 bases, with 17 bases between them. CDR1 SGHTA and CDR2 FQGTGA come from the germline V gene. The CDR3 protein is CASSLRGGRVGTEAFF. In DNA form, the CDR3 reads TGTGCCAGCAGCTTAAGGGGAGGCAGGGTTGGGACTGAAGCTTTCTTT. Using reference TRBV7-3 and TRBJ1-1 for the parts outside the CDR3, the full variable domain is GAGVSQTPSNKVTEKGKYVELRCDPISGHTALYWYRQSLGQGPEFLIYFQGTGAADDSGLPNDRFFAVRPEGSVSTLKIQRTERGDSAVYLCASSLRGGRVGTEAFFGQGTRLTVV.

The rearrangement links TRBV7-8 to TRBJ1-2; 10 nucleotides match TRBD1. The CDR3 is 14 amino acids. Germline V gene lookup returns CDR1 SGHVS and CDR2 FQNEAQ. Trimming at V came to 5 bases and at J to 6 bases, leaving 6 bases not matched to a gene. The CDR3 spells CASSLRTGGNGYTF. The DNA of the CDR3 is TGTGCCAGCAGCCTAAGGACAGGGGGAAATGGCTACACCTTC.

This chain joins TRBV10-2 and TRBJ1-1, with a tentative D call TRBD1 (6 bases). Germline CDR1 reads WSHSY; CDR2 reads SAAADI. The V end was cut by 0 bases, the J end by 10 bases, with 12 bases between. This CDR3 is 13 amino acids long. CDR3: CASSESVGAGAFF. The CDR3 DNA is TGCGCCAGCAGTGAGTCGGTGGGGGCAGGAGCTTTCTTT.

This rearrangement joins TRBV19 to TRBJ2-3; 10 nucleotides match TRBD2. Unmatched junction bases numbered 10, after V lost 3 bases and J lost 4 bases. The CDR3 consists of 17 residues. CDR1 is LNHDA, CDR2 SQIVND, per germline (reference sequence). CDR3 bases: TGTGCCAGTAGTATTTGGGCTAGCGGGAGTATCGCAGATACGCAGTATTTT. This gives the protein CASSIWASGSIADTQYF.

This chain joins TRBV18 and TRBJ1-1; D call uncertain. The CDR3 runs 16 residues. Germline V CDR1 and CDR2: KGHSH, LQKENI. Trimming took 2 bases from V and 0 from J, leaving 13 bases between them. CDR3 in amino acids: CASSPYEGMMNTEAFF. The CDR3 nucleotides are TGTGCCAGCTCACCATATGAGGGCATGATGAACACTGAAGCTTTCTTT.

V and J are TRBV28 and TRBJ2-3, with D tentatively TRBD2 (7 bases). V shed 5 bases and J shed 2 bases, with 23 bases lying between them. The CDR3 covers 18 residues. CDR1 is MDHEN, CDR2 SYDVKM, per germline. CDR3 amino acids: CASSPLVRGGGYTDTQYF. For the CDR3, the DNA is TGTGCCAGCAGTCCACTAGTTAGGGGGGGAGGGTACACAGATACGCAGTATTTT.

This chain connects TRBV4-2 to TRBJ2-3, with TRBD2 matching 9 bases. V was pared by 2 bases and J by 4 bases, with 16 bases of the junction left unmatched. CDR1 LGHNA and CDR2 YNFKEQ come from the germline V gene. This CDR3 spans 19 amino acids. The CDR3 protein is CASSQQKGRGLANADTQYF. As DNA, the CDR3 is TGTGCCAGCAGCCAACAAAAGGGGAGGGGACTAGCAAACGCAGATACGCAGTATTTT.

This rearrangement joins TRBV7-6 to TRBJ2-5; D call uncertain. Trimming shortened V by 1 base and J by 3 bases, and 9 bases separated the two germline ends. This CDR3 spans 14 amino acids. Germline assignment: CDR1 SGHVS and CDR2 FNYEAQ. Here the CDR3 DNA reads TGTGCCAGCAGCTTAGTTGCAGGAAAAGAGACCCAGTACTTC. This gives the protein CASSLVAGKETQYF.

This clone was counted many times. Within the sample, other DNA sequences also encode this same CDR3. The genes are TRBV14 and TRBJ2-1, with TRBD1 as a possible D gene (6 bases). V gave up 4 bases and J gave up 1 base, with 8 bases separating them. CDR1 SGHDN and CDR2 FVKESK come from the germline V gene. There are 14 residues in the CDR3. The CDR3 sequence: CASSRTASYNEQFF. DNA of the CDR3: TGTGCCAGCAGCCGGACAGCATCCTACAATGAGCAGTTCTTC. The full variable domain, its missing parts supplied by reference TRBV14 and TRBJ2-1, is EAGVTQFPSHSVIEKGQTVTLRCDPISGHDNLYWYRRVMGKEIKFLLHFVKESKQDESGMPNNRFLAERTGGTYSTLKVQPAELEDSGVYFCASSRTASYNEQFFGPGTRLTVL.

This chain uses TRBV29-1 with TRBJ2-7; 7 nucleotides line up with TRBD1. The length of the CDR3 is 12 residues. V lost 6 bases to trimming and J lost 5 bases; unmatched junction nucleotides: 7. CDR1 is SQVTM, CDR2 ANQGSEA, per germline. In DNA form, the CDR3 reads TGCAGCGTCCTACAGGGGTCTGACGAGCAGTACTTC. Protein product: CSVLQGSDEQYF.

V usage is TRBV30 and J usage is TRBJ1-2; D possibly corresponds to TRBD1 (6 bases). CDR3 length equals 13 residues. Trimming removed 0 bases from V and 4 bases from J, with 9 bases in between. CDR1 and CDR2 (germline): GTSNPN, SVGIG (reference sequence). CDR3 sequence (DNA): TGTGCCTGGAGTGTAGGGGGACGCTATGGCTACACCTTC. As protein: CAWSVGGRYGYTF.